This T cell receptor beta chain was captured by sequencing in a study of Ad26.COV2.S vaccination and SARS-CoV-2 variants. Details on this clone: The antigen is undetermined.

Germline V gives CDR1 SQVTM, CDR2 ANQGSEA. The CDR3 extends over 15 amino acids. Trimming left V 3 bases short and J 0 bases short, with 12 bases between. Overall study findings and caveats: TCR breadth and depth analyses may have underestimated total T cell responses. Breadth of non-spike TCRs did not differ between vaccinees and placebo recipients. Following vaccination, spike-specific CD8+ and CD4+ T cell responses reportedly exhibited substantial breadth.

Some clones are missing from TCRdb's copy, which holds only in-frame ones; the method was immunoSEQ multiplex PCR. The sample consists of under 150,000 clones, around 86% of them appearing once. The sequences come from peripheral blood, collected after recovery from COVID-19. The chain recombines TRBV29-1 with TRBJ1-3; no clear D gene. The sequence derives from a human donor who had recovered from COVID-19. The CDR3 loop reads CSVEGTQYSGNTIYF. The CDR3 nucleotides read TGCAGCGTTGAGGGCACTCAATACTCTGGAAACACCATATATTTT.